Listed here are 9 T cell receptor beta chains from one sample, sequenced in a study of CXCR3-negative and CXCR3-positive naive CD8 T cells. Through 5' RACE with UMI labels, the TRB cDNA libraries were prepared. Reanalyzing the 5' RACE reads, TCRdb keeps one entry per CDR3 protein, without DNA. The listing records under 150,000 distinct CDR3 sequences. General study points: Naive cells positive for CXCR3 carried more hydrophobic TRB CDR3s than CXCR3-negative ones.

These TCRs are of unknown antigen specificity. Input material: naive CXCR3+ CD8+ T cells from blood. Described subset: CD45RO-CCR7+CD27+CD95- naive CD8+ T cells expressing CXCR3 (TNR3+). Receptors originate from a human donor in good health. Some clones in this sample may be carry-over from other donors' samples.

CDR3: CASSKAHGPQETQYF. This sequence joins TRBV21-1 and TRBJ2-5; without DNA, the TCRdb call of TRBD2 cannot be checked. TRBV21-1 is annotated as a pseudogene. The CDR3 has 15 residues.

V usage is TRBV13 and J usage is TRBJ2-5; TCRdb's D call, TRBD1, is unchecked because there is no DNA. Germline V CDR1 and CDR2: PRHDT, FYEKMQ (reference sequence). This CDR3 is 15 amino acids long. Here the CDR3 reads CASSPGRLLQETQYF.

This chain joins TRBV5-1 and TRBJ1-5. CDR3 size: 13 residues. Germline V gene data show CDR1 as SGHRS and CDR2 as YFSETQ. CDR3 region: CASSLGDNQPQHF.

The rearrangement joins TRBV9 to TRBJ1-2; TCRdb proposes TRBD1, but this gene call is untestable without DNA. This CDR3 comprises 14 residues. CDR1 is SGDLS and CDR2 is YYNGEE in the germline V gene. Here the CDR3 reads CASSAGQPLYGYTF.

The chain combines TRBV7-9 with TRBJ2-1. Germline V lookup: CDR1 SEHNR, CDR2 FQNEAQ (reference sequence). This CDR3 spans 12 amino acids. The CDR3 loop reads CASSLTDNEQFF.

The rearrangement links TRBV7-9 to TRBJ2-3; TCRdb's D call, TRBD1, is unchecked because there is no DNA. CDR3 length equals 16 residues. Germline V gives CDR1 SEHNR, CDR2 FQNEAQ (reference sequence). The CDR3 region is CASSPDPMGATDTQYF.

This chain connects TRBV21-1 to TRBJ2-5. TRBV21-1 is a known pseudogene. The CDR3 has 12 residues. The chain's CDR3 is CASKKYQETQYF.

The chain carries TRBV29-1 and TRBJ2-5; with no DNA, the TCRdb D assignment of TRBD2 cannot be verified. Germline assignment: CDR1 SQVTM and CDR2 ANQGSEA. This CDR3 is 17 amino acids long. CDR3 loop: CSVFGLAGGKVGETQYF.

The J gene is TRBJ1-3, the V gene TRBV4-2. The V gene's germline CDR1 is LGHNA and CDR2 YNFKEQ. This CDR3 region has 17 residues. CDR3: CASSPLGDFYSGNTIYF.